The clone carrying this TCR beta chain was counted a few times. Its antigen remains unknown. Peripheral blood samples of 9 to 10 milliliters were drawn from each donor. Per sample, extraction of total RNA gave at least 6 micrograms in every case. Germline assignment: CDR1 SGHDN and CDR2 FVKESK. V lost 4 bases, J lost 15 bases, and 19 bases lay in between. This CDR3 is built from 13 residues. The sample comes from a study of blood T cells in healthy people across ages. General study findings and limits: CMV status of donors was not determined, possibly confounding expanded clonotype changes.

Then a second PCR, running roughly 7 to 11 cycles, was carried out with a sample-barcoded 5' primer and a J-beta primer mix. Each single sample gave us at least 3 million CDR3-containing paired-end reads. MiXCR was run by TCRdb on the 5' RACE reads, yielding one entry per CDR3 protein. Here the sample spans some 1.8 million distinct CDR3 sequences, 30% to 40% being singletons. V usage is TRBV14 and J usage is TRBJ2-1; D unresolved. Sequenced input: blood. The receptor comes from a human donor in good health. The CDR3 sequence is CASSPGLPTVAFF. In nucleotides, the CDR3 is TGTGCCAGCAGCCCCGGGCTCCCCACAGTAGCGTTCTTC.